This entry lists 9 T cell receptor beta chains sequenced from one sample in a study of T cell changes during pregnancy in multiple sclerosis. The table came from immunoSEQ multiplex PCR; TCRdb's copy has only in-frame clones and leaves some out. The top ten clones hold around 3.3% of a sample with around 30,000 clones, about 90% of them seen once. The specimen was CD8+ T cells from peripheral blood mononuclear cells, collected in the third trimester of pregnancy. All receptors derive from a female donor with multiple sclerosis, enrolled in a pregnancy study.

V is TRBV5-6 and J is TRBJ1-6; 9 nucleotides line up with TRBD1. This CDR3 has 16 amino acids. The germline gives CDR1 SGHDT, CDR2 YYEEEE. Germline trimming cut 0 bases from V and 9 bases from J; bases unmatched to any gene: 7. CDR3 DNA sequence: TGTGCCAGCAGCTTGGAGGGGACAGGGTGGAGTTCACCCCTCCACTTT. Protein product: CASSLEGTGWSSPLHF. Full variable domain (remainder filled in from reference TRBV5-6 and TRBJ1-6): DAGVTQSPTHLIKTRGQQVTLRCSPKSGHDTVSWYQQALGQGPQFIFQYYEEEERQRGNFPDRFSGHQFPNYSSELNVNALLLGDSALYLCASSLEGTGWSSPLHFGNGTRLTVT.

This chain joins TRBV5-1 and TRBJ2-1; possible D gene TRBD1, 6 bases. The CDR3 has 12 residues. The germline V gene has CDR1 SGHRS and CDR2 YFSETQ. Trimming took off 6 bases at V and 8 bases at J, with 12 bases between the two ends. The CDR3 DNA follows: TGCGCCAGCACCCGGACAGTTGATGAGCAGTTCTTC. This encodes CASTRTVDEQFF.

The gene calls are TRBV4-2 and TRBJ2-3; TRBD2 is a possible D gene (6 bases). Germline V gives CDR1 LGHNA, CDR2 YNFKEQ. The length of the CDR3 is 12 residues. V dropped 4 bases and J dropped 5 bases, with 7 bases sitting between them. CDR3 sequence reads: CASSPGEDTQYF. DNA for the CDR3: TGTGCCAGCAGCCCGGGAGAAGATACGCAGTATTTT.

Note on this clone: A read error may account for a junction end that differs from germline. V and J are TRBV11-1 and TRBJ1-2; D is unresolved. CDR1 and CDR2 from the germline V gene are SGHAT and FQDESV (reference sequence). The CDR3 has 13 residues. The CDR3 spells CASSLAPIDGYTF. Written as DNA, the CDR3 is TGTGCCAGCAGTTTAGCCCCTATTGATGGCTACACCTTC.

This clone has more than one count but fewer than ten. The chain's CDR3 is CASSSLAGTQYF. The CDR3 bases are TGTGCCAGCAGTTCGCTAGCAGGCACGCAGTATTTT. The chain employs TRBV27 and TRBJ2-3, with D maybe TRBD2 (5 bases). Germline V gives CDR1 MNHEY, CDR2 SMNVEV (reference sequence). This CDR3 is 12 amino acids long. V lost 4 bases, J lost 9 bases, and 11 bases lay in between.

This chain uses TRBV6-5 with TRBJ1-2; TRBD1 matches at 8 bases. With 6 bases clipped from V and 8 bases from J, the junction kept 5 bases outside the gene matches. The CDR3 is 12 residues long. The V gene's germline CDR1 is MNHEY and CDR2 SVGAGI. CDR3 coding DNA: TGTGCCAGCAGATTAACAGGGGGAGGCTACACCTTC. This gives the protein CASRLTGGGYTF.

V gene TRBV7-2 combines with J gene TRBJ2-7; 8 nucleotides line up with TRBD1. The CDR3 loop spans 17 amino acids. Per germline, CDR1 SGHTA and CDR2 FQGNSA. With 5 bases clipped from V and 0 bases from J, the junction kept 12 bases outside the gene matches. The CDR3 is CASSPTRTGSGSYEQYF. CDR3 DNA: TGTGCCAGCAGCCCAACCCGGACAGGGTCCGGCTCCTACGAGCAGTACTTC.

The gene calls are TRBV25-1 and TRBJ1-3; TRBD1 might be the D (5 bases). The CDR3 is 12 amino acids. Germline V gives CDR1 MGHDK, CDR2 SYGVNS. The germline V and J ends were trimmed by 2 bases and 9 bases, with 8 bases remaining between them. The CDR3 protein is CASSEGGLTIYF. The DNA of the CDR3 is TGTGCCAGCAGTGAAGGGGGACTCACCATATATTTT.

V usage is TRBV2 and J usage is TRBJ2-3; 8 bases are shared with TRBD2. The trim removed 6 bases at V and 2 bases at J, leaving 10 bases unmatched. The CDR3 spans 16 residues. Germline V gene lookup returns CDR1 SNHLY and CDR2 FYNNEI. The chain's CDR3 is CASRARRGGTTDTQYF. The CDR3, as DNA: TGTGCCAGCAGGGCACGTCGGGGGGGGACCACAGATACGCAGTATTTT.